The present T cell receptor (beta chain) was sequenced within a study of cytomegalovirus exposure and HLA in healthy donors. Amplification used 60 Vbeta primers and 13 Jbeta primers. Sequenced by immunoSEQ multiplex PCR; TCRdb stores in-frame clones only, minus some. The sample holds some 91,000 clones, about 89% seen once. Findings and limits, study-wide: For most subjects, TCR beta sequences were reported to predict HLA-A and HLA-B alleles with accuracy. Most TCR beta V segments were productive about 87% or about 30% of the time in an earlier analysis.

Points on this clone: Antigen specificity is unknown.

Trimming removed 1 base at V and 6 bases at J, with 15 bases between. The CDR3 contains 15 residues. The germline gives CDR1 SGHAT, CDR2 FQNNGV. This rearrangement joins TRBV11-2 to TRBJ1-1; perhaps TRBD1 as D (5 bases). This sequence originates from a man younger than 40 in good health and CMV-seropositive. Sequencing was done on a sample of PBMCs. The CDR3 sequence: CASSLVFDRAPEAFF. CDR3 DNA: TGTGCCAGCAGCTTAGTTTTCGACAGAGCCCCTGAAGCTTTCTTT.